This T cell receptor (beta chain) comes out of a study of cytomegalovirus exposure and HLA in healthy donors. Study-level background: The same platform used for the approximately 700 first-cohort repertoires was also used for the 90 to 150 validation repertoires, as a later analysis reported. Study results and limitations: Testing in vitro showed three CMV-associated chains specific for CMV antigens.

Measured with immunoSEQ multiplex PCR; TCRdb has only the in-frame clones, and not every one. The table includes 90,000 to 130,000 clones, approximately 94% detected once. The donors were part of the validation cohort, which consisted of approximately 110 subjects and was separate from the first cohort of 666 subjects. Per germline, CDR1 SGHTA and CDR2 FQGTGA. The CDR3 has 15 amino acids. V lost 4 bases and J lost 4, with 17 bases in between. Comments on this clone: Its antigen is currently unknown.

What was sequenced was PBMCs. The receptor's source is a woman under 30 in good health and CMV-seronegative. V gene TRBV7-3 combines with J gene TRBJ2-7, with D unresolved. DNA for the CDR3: TGTGCCAGCAGCTCTGCGGTCAGAACGAGATACGAGCAGTACTTC. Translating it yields CASSSAVRTRYEQYF.